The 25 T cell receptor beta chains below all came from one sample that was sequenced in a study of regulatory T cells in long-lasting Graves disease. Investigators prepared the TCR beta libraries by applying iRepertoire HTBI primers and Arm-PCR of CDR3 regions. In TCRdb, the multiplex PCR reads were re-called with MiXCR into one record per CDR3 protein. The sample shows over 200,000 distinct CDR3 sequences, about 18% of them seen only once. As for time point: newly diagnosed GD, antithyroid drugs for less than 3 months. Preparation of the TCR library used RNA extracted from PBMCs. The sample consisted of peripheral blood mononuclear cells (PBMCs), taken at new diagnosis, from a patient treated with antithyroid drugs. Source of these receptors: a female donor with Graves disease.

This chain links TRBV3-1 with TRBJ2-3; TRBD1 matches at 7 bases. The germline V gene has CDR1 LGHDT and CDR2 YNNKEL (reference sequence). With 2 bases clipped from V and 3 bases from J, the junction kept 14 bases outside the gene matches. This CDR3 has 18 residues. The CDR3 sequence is CASSQRGGGLDGTDTQYF. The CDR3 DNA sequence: TGTGCCAGCAGCCAAAGAGGGGGCGGGCTTGATGGAACAGATACGCAGTATTTT.

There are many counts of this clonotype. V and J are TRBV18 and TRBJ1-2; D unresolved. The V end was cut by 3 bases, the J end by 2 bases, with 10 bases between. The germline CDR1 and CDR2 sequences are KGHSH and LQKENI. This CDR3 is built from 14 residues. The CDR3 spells CASSPSPGNYGYTF. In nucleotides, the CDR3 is TGTGCCAGCTCACCTTCTCCCGGGAACTATGGCTACACCTTC.

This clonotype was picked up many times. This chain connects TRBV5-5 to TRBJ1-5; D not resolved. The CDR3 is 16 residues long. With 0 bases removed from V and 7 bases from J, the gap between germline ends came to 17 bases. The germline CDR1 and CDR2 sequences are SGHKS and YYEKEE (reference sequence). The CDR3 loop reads CASSLEGGSFRQPQHF. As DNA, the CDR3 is TGTGCCAGCAGCTTGGAGGGCGGTTCGTTTAGGCAGCCCCAGCATTTT.

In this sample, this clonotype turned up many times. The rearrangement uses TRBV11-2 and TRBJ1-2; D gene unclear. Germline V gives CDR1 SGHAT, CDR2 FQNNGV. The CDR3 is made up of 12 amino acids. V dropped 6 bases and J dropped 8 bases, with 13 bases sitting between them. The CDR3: CASRGGSEGYTF. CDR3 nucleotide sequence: TGTGCCAGCAGGGGCGGAAGTGAGGGCTACACCTTC.

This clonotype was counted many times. The chain's CDR3 is CSARAGRTAGELFF. Here the CDR3 DNA reads TGCAGTGCTAGGGCGGGGAGGACGGCCGGGGAGCTGTTTTTT. The chain couples TRBV20-1 to TRBJ2-2; D is possibly TRBD2 (6 bases). The CDR3 consists of 14 residues. Germline lookup yields CDR1 DFQATT and CDR2 SNEGSKA (reference sequence). V lost 3 bases and J lost 6, with 14 bases in between.

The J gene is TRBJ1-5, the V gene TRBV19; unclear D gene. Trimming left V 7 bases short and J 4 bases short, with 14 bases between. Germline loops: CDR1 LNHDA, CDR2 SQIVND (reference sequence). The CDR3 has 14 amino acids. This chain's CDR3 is CASTPASVNQPQHF. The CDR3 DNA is TGTGCCAGTACCCCCGCTTCCGTAAATCAGCCCCAGCATTTT.

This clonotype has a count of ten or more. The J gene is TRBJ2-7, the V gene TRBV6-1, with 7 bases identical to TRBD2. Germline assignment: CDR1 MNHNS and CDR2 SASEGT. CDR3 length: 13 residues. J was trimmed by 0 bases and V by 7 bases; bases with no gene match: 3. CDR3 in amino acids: CASISSGSYEQYF. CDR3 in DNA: TGTGCCAGCATTTCTAGCGGCTCCTACGAGCAGTACTTC.

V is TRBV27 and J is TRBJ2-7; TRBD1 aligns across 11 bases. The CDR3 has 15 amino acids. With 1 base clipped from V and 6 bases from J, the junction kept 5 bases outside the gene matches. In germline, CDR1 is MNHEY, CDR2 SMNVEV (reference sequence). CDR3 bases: TGTGCCAGCAGTTTATTCGGGACAGGGGGTGTCGAGCAGTACTTC. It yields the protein CASSLFGTGGVEQYF.

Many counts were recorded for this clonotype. CDR3 region: CASSLPYQETQYF. The CDR3 nucleotides read TGTGCCAGCAGTTTACCGTACCAAGAGACCCAGTACTTC. The chain has TRBV12-3 or TRBV12-4 and TRBJ2-5; D is uncertain. CDR3 length: 13 residues. With 2 bases removed from V and 0 bases from J, the gap between germline ends came to 4 bases.

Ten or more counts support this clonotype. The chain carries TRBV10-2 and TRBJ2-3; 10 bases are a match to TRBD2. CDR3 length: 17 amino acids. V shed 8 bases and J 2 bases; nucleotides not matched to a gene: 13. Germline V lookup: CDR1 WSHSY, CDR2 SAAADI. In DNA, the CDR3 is TGCGCCAGCCAGCGCCTTACTAGCGGGAAGCCCACAGATACGCAGTATTTT. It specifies CASQRLTSGKPTDTQYF.

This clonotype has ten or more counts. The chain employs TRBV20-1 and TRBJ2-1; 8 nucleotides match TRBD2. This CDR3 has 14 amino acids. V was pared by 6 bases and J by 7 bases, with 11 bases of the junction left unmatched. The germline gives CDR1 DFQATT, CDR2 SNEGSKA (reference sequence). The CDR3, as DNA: TGCAGTGCCTGGAGCGGGAGAGGGAGGAATGAGCAGTTCTTC. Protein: CSAWSGRGRNEQFF.

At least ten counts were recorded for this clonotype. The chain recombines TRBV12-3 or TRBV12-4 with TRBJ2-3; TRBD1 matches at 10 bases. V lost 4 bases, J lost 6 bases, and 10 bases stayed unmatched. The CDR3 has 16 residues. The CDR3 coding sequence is TGTGCCAGCAGTTCCACTGACAGGGGGCACATGGATACGCAGTATTTT. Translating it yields CASSSTDRGHMDTQYF.

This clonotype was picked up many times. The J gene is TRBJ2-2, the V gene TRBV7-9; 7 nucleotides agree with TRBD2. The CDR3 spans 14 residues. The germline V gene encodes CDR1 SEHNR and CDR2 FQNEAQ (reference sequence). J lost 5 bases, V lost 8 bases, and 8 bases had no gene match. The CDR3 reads CASGGSPGTGELFF. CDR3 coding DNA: TGTGCCAGCGGCGGGAGTCCAGGGACCGGGGAGCTGTTTTTT.

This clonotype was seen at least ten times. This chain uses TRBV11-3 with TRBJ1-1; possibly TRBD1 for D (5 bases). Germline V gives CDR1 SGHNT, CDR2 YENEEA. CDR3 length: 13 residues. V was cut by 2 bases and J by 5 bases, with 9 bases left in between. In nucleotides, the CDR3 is TGTGCCAGCAGCTTATCCGGGGGGACTGAAGCTTTCTTT. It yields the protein CASSLSGGTEAFF.

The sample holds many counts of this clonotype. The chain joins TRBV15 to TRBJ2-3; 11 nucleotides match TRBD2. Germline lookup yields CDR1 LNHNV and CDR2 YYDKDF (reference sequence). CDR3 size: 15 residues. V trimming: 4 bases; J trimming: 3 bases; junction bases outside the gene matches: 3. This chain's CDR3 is CATSTSSGRTDTQYF. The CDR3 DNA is TGTGCCACCAGCACCTCTAGCGGGAGGACAGATACGCAGTATTTT.

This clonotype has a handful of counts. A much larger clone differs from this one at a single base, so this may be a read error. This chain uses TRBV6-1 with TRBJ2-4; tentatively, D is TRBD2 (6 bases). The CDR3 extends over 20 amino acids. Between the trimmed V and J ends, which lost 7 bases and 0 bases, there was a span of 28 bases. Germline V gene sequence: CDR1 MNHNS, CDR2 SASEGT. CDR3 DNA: TGTGCCAGCACCCCCCTGACGCAGCGGGCCCCTGAGGGAGCCAAAAACATTCAGTACTTC. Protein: CASTPLTQRAPEGAKNIQYF.

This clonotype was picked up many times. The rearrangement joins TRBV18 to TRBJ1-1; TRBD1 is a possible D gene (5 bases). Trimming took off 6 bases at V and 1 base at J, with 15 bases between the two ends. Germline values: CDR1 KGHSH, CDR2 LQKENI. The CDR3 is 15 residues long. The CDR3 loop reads CASSVPGRGNTEAFF. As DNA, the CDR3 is TGTGCCAGCTCGGTACCAGGGAGGGGGAACACTGAAGCTTTCTTT.

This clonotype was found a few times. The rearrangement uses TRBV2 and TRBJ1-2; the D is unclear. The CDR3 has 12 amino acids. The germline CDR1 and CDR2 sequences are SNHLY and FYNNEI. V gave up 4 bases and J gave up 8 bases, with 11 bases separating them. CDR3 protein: CASSGRFGGYTF. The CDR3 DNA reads TGTGCCAGCAGTGGGCGGTTCGGCGGCTACACCTTC.

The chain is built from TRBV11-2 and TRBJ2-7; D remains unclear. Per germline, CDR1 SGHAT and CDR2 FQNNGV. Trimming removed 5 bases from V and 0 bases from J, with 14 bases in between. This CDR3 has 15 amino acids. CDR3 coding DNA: TGTGCCAGCAGCGCTAGGGTCTCGGCCTCCTACGAGCAGTACTTC. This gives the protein CASSARVSASYEQYF.

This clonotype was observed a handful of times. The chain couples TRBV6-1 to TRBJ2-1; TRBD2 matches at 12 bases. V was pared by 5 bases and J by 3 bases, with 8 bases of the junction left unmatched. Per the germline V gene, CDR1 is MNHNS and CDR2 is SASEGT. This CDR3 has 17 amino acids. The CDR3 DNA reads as TGTGCCAGCAGTCCCTCAGGGACTAGCGGGCTCTACAATGAGCAGTTCTTC. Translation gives CASSPSGTSGLYNEQFF.

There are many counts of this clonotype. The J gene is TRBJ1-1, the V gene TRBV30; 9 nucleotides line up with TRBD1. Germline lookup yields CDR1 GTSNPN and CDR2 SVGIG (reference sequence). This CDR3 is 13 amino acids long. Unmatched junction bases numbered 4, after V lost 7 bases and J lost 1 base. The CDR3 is CASRDRENTEAFF. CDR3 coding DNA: TGTGCCTCCAGGGACAGGGAGAACACTGAAGCTTTCTTT.

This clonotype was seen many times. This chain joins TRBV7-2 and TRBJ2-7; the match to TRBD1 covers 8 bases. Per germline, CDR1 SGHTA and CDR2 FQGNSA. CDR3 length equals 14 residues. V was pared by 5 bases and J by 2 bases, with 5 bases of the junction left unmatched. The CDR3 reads CASSTLRGPYEQYF. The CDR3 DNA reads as TGTGCCAGCAGCACCCTCAGGGGGCCCTACGAGCAGTACTTC.

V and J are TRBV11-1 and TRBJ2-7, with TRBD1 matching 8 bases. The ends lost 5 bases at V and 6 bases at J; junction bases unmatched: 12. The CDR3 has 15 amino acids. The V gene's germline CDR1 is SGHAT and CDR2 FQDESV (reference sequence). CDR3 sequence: CASSTQGAPVREQYF. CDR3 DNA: TGTGCCAGCAGCACTCAGGGGGCGCCCGTTCGCGAGCAGTACTTC.

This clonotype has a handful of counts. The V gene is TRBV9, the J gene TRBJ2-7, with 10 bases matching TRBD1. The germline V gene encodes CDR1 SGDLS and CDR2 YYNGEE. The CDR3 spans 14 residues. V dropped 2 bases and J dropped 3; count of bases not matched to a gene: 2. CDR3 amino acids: CASSVRTGGYEQYF. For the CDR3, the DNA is TGTGCCAGCAGCGTTAGGACAGGGGGCTACGAGCAGTACTTC.

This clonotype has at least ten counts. CDR3 bases: TGTGCCAGCAGCCCAAGCGGGGGGCAGGACACTGAAGCTTTCTTT. It yields the protein CASSPSGGQDTEAFF. The gene calls are TRBV7-9 and TRBJ1-1; the D gene is possibly TRBD1 (6 bases). The V gene's germline CDR1 is SEHNR and CDR2 FQNEAQ (reference sequence). The CDR3 covers 15 residues. Trimming cost V 5 bases and J 3 bases, with 16 bases left between them.